The entry that follows covers one T cell receptor beta chain sequence. Its antigen specificity is not known. No much larger clonotype is one base removed from it; base qualities were not supplied. This specimen belongs to a study of T cells of healthy individuals (dated by TCRdb to 2017 to 2018). Library preparation employed 5' RACE. Sequencing was carried out with an Illumina MiSeq. TCRdb reran the public reads through fastp at Q25 and MiXCR, keeping productive beta chains. Here each entry gathers all rows of one CDR3 protein and keeps the most common genes and DNA. The sample contains approximately 100,000 distinct CDR3 sequences, roughly 18% of them found a single time. The ten largest clones capture roughly 6.2% of the sample. From its cysteine to its phenylalanine, the CDR3 spans 16 amino acids. Only CDR3 DNA is held: 48 bases, read in frame from base 1. For CDR1 and CDR2, the germline V gene lists LGHNA and YNFKEQ. Trimming leaves V shorter by 5 bases and J shorter by 0 bases, with the junction holding 7 bases beyond the gene matches.

In this chain, TRBV4-2 is recombined with TRBJ1-2; TRBD1 fits 9 bases in the junction. This TCR derives from a human donor in good health. The DNA sequence is given as TGTGCCAGCAGCAGACAGGGGGTCGGAGCTAACTATGGCTACACCTTC. This encodes CASSRQGVGANYGYTF.